Listed below are T cell receptor beta chains from one sample, sequenced in a study of T cells in Graves' hyperthyroidism and ophthalmopathy. TCRdb used MiXCR to reprocess the multiplex PCR reads, holding one entry per CDR3 protein. The table lists about 350,000 distinct CDR3 sequences, more than 11% of them singletons, with around 23% in the top ten. The sequenced material came from blood. These receptor sequences come from a woman aged 25 to 39 with Graves' hyperthyroidism. Both conserved end residues are part of each CDR3. Only some rows state a clone size, as once, few, many or a class for expanded clones.

j_call clone_size v_call cdr3_aa
TRBJ1-6 many TRBV28 CASRTSYNSPLHF
TRBJ1-2 NA TRBV2 CASSGTGGILGYTF
TRBJ2-1 many TRBV12-3/TRBV12-4 CASSARTSGGSEQFF
TRBJ2-1 NA TRBV5-1 CASSDGTGGSNEQFF
TRBJ1-6 few TRBV3-1 CASGSRGDNSPLHF
TRBJ2-1 many TRBV29-1 CSVGSEGRGNEQFF
TRBJ2-1 NA TRBV28 CASRSPSVGEQFF
TRBJ1-3 many TRBV28 CASSLSGNGNTIYF
TRBJ2-4 once TRBV19 CASSIEALLGIQYF
TRBJ2-6 once TRBV3-1 CASSQVRYGANVLTF
TRBJ2-7 few TRBV12-3/TRBV12-4 CASRTSGSSSYEQYF